The T cell receptor beta chain under discussion was sequenced for a study of cytomegalovirus exposure and HLA in healthy donors. The wider study: A later analysis reported the 120 validation repertoires used the same platform as the approximately 660 first-cohort repertoires. Study results and limitations: Cytomegalovirus association was assigned to approximately 180 TCR beta chains.

The study drew the donors from its approximately 110-subject validation cohort, separate from the roughly 710-subject first cohort. About this clone itself: Antigen unknown.

CDR3 length: 16 amino acids. V dropped 6 bases and J dropped 4; count of bases not matched to a gene: 11. Germline values: CDR1 KGHSH, CDR2 LQKENI. Some clones are missing from TCRdb's copy, which holds only in-frame ones; the method was immunoSEQ multiplex PCR. The sample has approximately 190,000 clones, around 84% seen once. This rearrangement joins TRBV18 to TRBJ2-1, with 8 bases lining up with TRBD1. This TCR was sampled from a woman in her 30s in good health and CMV-seropositive. Material for sequencing was PBMCs. The CDR3 DNA sequence: TGTGCCAGCTCCCTAGTTCGACAGGGGCCATACAATGAGCAGTTCTTC. Residues: CASSLVRQGPYNEQFF.